The present T cell receptor beta chain was sequenced within a study of post-analysis software for immune sequencing data. Germline V gives CDR1 LGHDT, CDR2 YNNKEL (reference sequence). Trimming pared 6 bases from V and 4 bases from J, leaving 15 bases between. The CDR3 is 15 amino acids. Notes on the study in general: In patients, TRBV5-6, TRBV5-1 and TRBV20-1 belonged to roughly five TRBV segments found more frequently than in controls. Pronounced co-clustering by F measure was evident among identically batched samples.

A note on this clonotype: Its antigen is as yet unknown.

The TCR beta cDNA libraries carried unique molecular identifiers. It was from roughly 1.1 to 9.2 million T cells that about 540,000 cDNA molecules came. Using its own MiXCR run on the PCR reads, TCRdb lists one record per CDR3 protein. In the table there are hundreds of thousands of distinct CDR3 sequences, about 53% of which are singletons. The material sequenced was blood. This sequence originates from a girl between 10 and 17 years old with multiple sclerosis. The V call is TRBV3-1, the J call TRBJ2-2; TRBD1 might be the D (6 bases). Here the CDR3 reads CASRHRDTPTGELFF. The CDR3 nucleotides read TGTGCCAGCAGGCACAGGGATACCCCCACCGGGGAGCTGTTTTTT.